Listed here are 3 T cell receptor beta chains from one sample, sequenced in a study of blood T cells in healthy people across ages. A second PCR, run for 7 to 11 cycles, used a sample-barcoded 5' primer plus a J-beta primer mix. TCRdb fed the 5' RACE reads into MiXCR, producing one record per CDR3 protein. The sample lists just under 900,000 distinct CDR3 sequences; around 30% were seen once. The material sequenced was blood. These receptors were taken from a woman older than 75 in good health.

This clonotype was seen repeatedly, ten times or more. J is TRBJ2-5 and V is TRBV7-2; D might be TRBD1 or TRBD2, each matching 5 bases. The V end was cut by 3 bases, the J end by 4 bases, with 12 bases between. Per the germline V gene, CDR1 is SGHTA and CDR2 is FQGNSA. The CDR3 totals 14 residues. The CDR3: CASSLGVGAETQYF. CDR3 DNA: TGTGCCAGCAGCTTGGGGGTCGGGGCAGAGACCCAGTACTTC.

As concerns this clonotype: Being one base from a much bigger clone, this may be a read error. The gene calls are TRBV27 and TRBJ2-1; 8 bases map to TRBD2. This CDR3 region has 16 residues. The V gene's germline CDR1 is MNHEY and CDR2 SMNVEV (reference sequence). CDR3 sequence reads: CASSLLGRASYNGQFF. DNA of the CDR3: TGTGCCAGCAGTTTACTCGGGAGGGCCTCCTACAATGGGCAGTTCTTC.

This clonotype came up many times. The chain joins TRBV7-2 to TRBJ2-3; TRBD2 agrees at 10 bases. Losses at the gene ends were 7 bases for V and 2 bases for J; bases not matched to a gene: 9. Germline V CDR1 and CDR2: SGHTA, FQGNSA. This CDR3 contains 16 residues. The CDR3 protein is CASTIPGLAITDTQYF. In DNA, the CDR3 is TGTGCCAGCACCATTCCGGGACTAGCGATCACAGATACGCAGTATTTT.